This passage covers 5 T cell receptor beta chains from one sample sequenced in a study of regulatory T cells in long-lasting Graves disease. Combining iRepertoire HTBI primers with Arm-PCR of CDR3 regions, the authors built TCR beta libraries. TCRdb re-analysed the multiplex PCR reads in MiXCR, keeping a single row per CDR3 protein. In the table there are 350,000 to 550,000 distinct CDR3 sequences, 16% of which are singletons. Time point given: newly diagnosed GD, antithyroid drugs for less than 3 months. PBMCs provided the RNA from which the TCR library was made. These data were also filed under a second study, of T cells in Graves' hyperthyroidism and ophthalmopathy.

Sequencing used peripheral blood mononuclear cells (PBMCs), obtained at new diagnosis, from a patient treated with antithyroid drugs. All receptors derive from a woman aged 18-35 years with Graves disease.

This clonotype appeared a few times. This rearrangement joins TRBV14 to TRBJ2-3; 7 bases align to TRBD1. From germline, CDR1 is SGHDN and CDR2 FVKESK. CDR3 length equals 15 residues. V was pared by 3 bases and J by 6 bases, with 9 bases of the junction left unmatched. The CDR3 sequence: CASSQIQGISDTQYF. CDR3 DNA sequence: TGTGCCAGCAGCCAGATACAGGGGATCAGTGATACGCAGTATTTT.

CDR3 coding DNA: TGCAGTGCTAGTCTGAGCGGAAGTGGAGGGCAGTACTTC. Its protein product is CSASLSGSGGQYF. The chain couples TRBV20-1 to TRBJ2-7; the D gene is possibly TRBD2 (5 bases). The CDR3 spans 13 residues. Germline V CDR1 and CDR2: DFQATT, SNEGSKA (reference sequence). The ends were cut back, 3 bases at V and 9 bases at J, with 18 bases in the middle.

The chain is built from TRBV5-1 and TRBJ2-7; TRBD2 aligns across 10 bases. The germline V gene encodes CDR1 SGHRS and CDR2 YFSETQ. The length of the CDR3 is 14 residues. V dropped 4 bases and J dropped 7; count of bases not matched to a gene: 8. CDR3 residues: CASSPSGRGDEQYF. The CDR3 bases are TGCGCCAGCAGCCCTAGCGGGAGAGGGGATGAGCAGTACTTC.

This clonotype occurred a few times. The chain employs TRBV27 and TRBJ2-5; D perhaps matches TRBD2 (5 bases). Germline V gives CDR1 MNHEY, CDR2 SMNVEV (reference sequence). The CDR3 runs 16 residues. Trimming pared 5 bases from V and 6 bases from J, leaving 22 bases between. CDR3 nucleotide sequence: TGTGCCAGCAGTCCGCTGTCCCTGGGAGCGAAAAAGACCCAGTACTTC. This sequence encodes CASSPLSLGAKKTQYF.

This clonotype was counted many times. With a much larger clone just one base away, this may be a read error. The chain recombines TRBV5-1 with TRBJ2-7, with D maybe TRBD1 (5 bases). The CDR3 runs 11 residues. CDR1 SGHRS and CDR2 YFSETQ come from the germline V gene. This chain's CDR3 is CASSSGYEQYF. DNA for the CDR3: TGTGCCAGCAGTTCAGGGTACGAGCAGTACTTC.